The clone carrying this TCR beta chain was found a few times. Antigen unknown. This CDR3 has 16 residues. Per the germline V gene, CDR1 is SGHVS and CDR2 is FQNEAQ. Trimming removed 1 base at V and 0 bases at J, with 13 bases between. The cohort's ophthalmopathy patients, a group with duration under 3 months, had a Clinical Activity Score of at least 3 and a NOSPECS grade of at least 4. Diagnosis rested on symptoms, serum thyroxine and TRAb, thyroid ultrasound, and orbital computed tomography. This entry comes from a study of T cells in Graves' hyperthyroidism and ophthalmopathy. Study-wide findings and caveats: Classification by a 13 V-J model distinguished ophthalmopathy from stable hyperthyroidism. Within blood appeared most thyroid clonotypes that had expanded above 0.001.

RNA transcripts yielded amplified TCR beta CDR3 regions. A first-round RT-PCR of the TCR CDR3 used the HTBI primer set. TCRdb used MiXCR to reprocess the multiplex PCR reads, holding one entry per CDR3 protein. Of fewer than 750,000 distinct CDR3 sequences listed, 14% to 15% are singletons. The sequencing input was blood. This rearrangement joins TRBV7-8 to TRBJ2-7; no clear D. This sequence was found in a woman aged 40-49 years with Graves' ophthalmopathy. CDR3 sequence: CASSLGFARTSYEQYF. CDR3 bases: TGTGCCAGCAGCTTAGGTTTTGCCAGGACCTCCTACGAGCAGTACTTC.